What follows are 20 T cell receptor beta chains derived from one specimen sequenced in a study of cytomegalovirus exposure and HLA in healthy donors. Vbeta (60) and Jbeta (13) primers were used in the PCR. Data came from immunoSEQ multiplex PCR; TCRdb stores just in-frame clones and leaves some out. The sample lists around 62,000 clones; over 75% were seen once. Sequencing was performed on PBMCs. The receptors derive from a man in his forties or fifties in good health and CMV-seronegative.

This chain uses TRBV12-5 with TRBJ2-7; maybe TRBD1 (5 bases). CDR3 length: 15 residues. Germline CDR1 LGHNT, CDR2 FRNRAP. V shed 2 bases and J shed 0 bases, with 11 bases lying between them. The DNA of the CDR3 is TGTGCTAGTGGTTTGAGGCAGGGCAGCTCCTACGAGCAGTACTTC. It codes for CASGLRQGSSYEQYF.

J is TRBJ1-3 and V is TRBV7-9, with 7 nucleotides matching TRBD1. Losses at the gene ends were 2 bases for V and 7 bases for J; bases not matched to a gene: 5. The germline V gene has CDR1 SEHNR and CDR2 FQNEAQ (reference sequence). The CDR3 extends over 14 amino acids. This chain's CDR3 is CASSLRQGGNTIYF. The CDR3, as DNA: TGTGCCAGCAGCTTAAGACAGGGCGGGAACACCATATATTTT.

The chain has TRBV7-7 and TRBJ2-1; maybe TRBD2 (6 bases). The CDR3 has 15 residues. The V end lost 1 base, the J end lost 0 bases, and 7 bases lay between the germline ends. From germline, CDR1 is SSHAT and CDR2 FNYEAQ (reference sequence). The CDR3 region is CASSLDGSSYNEQFF. The CDR3 DNA sequence: TGTGCCAGCAGCTTAGACGGGAGCTCCTACAATGAGCAGTTCTTC.

The CDR3 DNA sequence: TGTGCCAGCCAAGGGCGGGGGGGACGGGCTAGCACAGATACGCAGTATTTT. Its translation is CASQGRGGRASTDTQYF. The chain combines TRBV5-4 with TRBJ2-3, with 9 bases that match TRBD2. This CDR3 is 17 amino acids long. Germline-derived CDR1 and CDR2 are SGHNT and YYREEE (reference sequence). After removal of 7 bases from V and 0 bases from J, the junction contained 12 bases not matched to a gene.

The chain links TRBV5-4 to TRBJ1-1; TRBD1 agrees at 11 bases. Per germline, CDR1 SGHNT and CDR2 YYREEE (reference sequence). CDR3 size: 17 residues. Trimming at V came to 0 bases and at J to 1 base, leaving 5 bases not matched to a gene. The CDR3: CASSLDRTGGANTEAFF. CDR3 nucleotide sequence: TGTGCCAGCAGCTTGGATCGGACAGGGGGCGCGAACACTGAAGCTTTCTTT.

The chain is built from TRBV5-1 and TRBJ2-5, with 9 bases matching TRBD2. Germline V gene sequence: CDR1 SGHRS, CDR2 YFSETQ. The CDR3 runs to 14 residues. The J segment lost 2 bases and the V segment lost 3 bases, leaving 2 bases of the junction unmatched. CDR3 protein: CASSWGLAQETQYF. CDR3 DNA: TGCGCCAGCAGCTGGGGACTAGCTCAAGAGACCCAGTACTTC. The full variable domain, its missing parts supplied by reference TRBV5-1 and TRBJ2-5, is KAGVTQTPRYLIKTRGQQVTLSCSPISGHRSVSWYQQTPGQGLQFLFEYFSETQRNKGNFPGRFSGRQFSNSRSEMNVSTLELGDSALYLCASSWGLAQETQYFGPGTRLLVL.

This clone appeared a single time. This chain uses TRBV7-2 with TRBJ1-5; no definite D call. There are 13 residues in the CDR3. Germline CDR1 reads SGHTA; CDR2 reads FQGNSA. V gave up 2 bases and J gave up 4 bases, with 6 bases separating them. CDR3 residues: CASSLNINQPQHF. CDR3 nucleotides: TGTGCCAGCAGCTTAAACATAAATCAGCCCCAGCATTTT.

This clone was observed a few times. V and J are TRBV29-1 and TRBJ2-1; TRBD2 matches at 13 bases. Unmatched junction bases numbered 15, after V lost 6 bases and J lost 4 bases. The CDR3 contains 18 residues. Per germline, CDR1 SQVTM and CDR2 ANQGSEA. Here the CDR3 DNA reads TGCAGCGTGAGAGGACTAGCGGGAGAGAGGTCCCTTTACAATGAGCAGTTCTTC. It is translated as CSVRGLAGERSLYNEQFF.

This sequence joins TRBV5-1 and TRBJ2-1, with no clear D. CDR3 length equals 14 residues. V gave up 1 base and J gave up 9 bases, with 14 bases separating them. Germline CDR1 reads SGHRS; CDR2 reads YFSETQ. CDR3 loop: CASSLWSVVGEQFF. The CDR3 coding sequence is TGCGCCAGCAGCTTGTGGAGTGTGGTGGGTGAGCAGTTCTTC.

The chain links TRBV5-6 to TRBJ1-4; D may be TRBD1 (5 bases). The CDR3 has 15 amino acids. The V end lost 4 bases, the J end lost 4 bases, and 14 bases lay between the germline ends. Germline CDR1 and CDR2: SGHDT and YYEEEE. CDR3 sequence reads: CASSQWGGINEKLFF. The CDR3 DNA is TGTGCCAGCAGCCAATGGGGGGGGATTAATGAAAAACTGTTTTTT.

The chain recombines TRBV29-1 with TRBJ1-1; 7 positions match TRBD1. Germline values: CDR1 SQVTM, CDR2 ANQGSEA. This CDR3 has 14 residues. The J segment lost 0 bases and the V segment lost 3 bases, leaving 4 bases of the junction unmatched. The DNA for the CDR3 is TGCAGCGTTGACGTACAGGGGATGAACACTGAAGCTTTCTTT. It yields the protein CSVDVQGMNTEAFF.

The genes are TRBV18 and TRBJ2-1; 10 positions agree with TRBD1. The ends lost 6 bases at V and 6 bases at J; junction bases unmatched: 5. This CDR3 contains 14 residues. The germline CDR1 and CDR2 sequences are KGHSH and LQKENI. Here the CDR3 reads CASSPGQGGNEQFF. CDR3 DNA sequence: TGTGCCAGCTCCCCCGGACAGGGGGGCAATGAGCAGTTCTTC.

Concerning this clone: At one of its ends the junction is not consistent with the germline gene, which may arise from a read error. J is TRBJ2-1 and V is TRBV7-9; tentatively, D is TRBD2 (5 bases). The CDR3 extends over 15 amino acids. Looked up from germline, CDR1 is SEHNR and CDR2 is FQNEAQ (reference sequence). The CDR3 DNA sequence: TGTTCCAGCAGCCCCCCACTAACGCGGGCCAATGAGCAGTTCTTC. Translation gives CSSSPPLTRANEQFF.

This chain links TRBV6-6 with TRBJ2-7; TRBD2 matches 14 bases. The length of the CDR3 is 15 residues. CDR1 MNHNY and CDR2 SVGAGI come from the germline V gene (reference sequence). J was trimmed by 7 bases and V by 6 bases; bases with no gene match: 8. The CDR3 spells CASRAPGLAGDEQYF. CDR3 nucleotides: TGTGCCAGCAGAGCCCCGGGACTAGCGGGAGATGAGCAGTACTTC.

The DNA of the CDR3 is TGTGCCAGCAGTGGGACTAGCGGGGCAGATACGCAGTATTTT. Its translation is CASSGTSGADTQYF. J is TRBJ2-3 and V is TRBV6-1; 12 nucleotides line up with TRBD2. From germline, CDR1 is MNHNS and CDR2 SASEGT. The CDR3 sequence is 14 residues long. V lost 4 bases and J lost 4; bases outside the gene matches: 0.

Comments on this clone: One end of the junction is discordant with germline, which a read error may explain. The gene calls are TRBV5-4 and TRBJ2-2, with D perhaps TRBD2 (6 bases). The CDR3 contains 15 residues. Germline V gene data show CDR1 as SGHNT and CDR2 as YYREEE (reference sequence). The CDR3 here is CASSFWRVNTGGLFF. CDR3 nucleotide sequence: TGTGCCAGCAGCTTCTGGCGGGTGAACACCGGGGGGCTGTTTTTT.

The genes are TRBV9 and TRBJ2-3, with TRBD2 identical over 8 bases. The CDR3 spans 15 residues. Per the germline V gene, CDR1 is SGDLS and CDR2 is YYNGEE. The V and J ends lost 5 bases and 4 bases, in that order; junction bases with no gene match: 9. The CDR3 loop is CASSGEGTRADTQYF. The CDR3 nucleotides are TGTGCCAGCAGTGGGGAGGGGACTAGGGCAGATACGCAGTATTTT.

In its sample, this clone was seen once. One end of the junction is discordant with germline, which a read error may explain. V and J are TRBV6-6 and TRBJ1-1; a possible D gene is TRBD1 (6 bases). The germline CDR1 and CDR2 sequences are MNHNY and SVGAGI (reference sequence). The CDR3 contains 16 residues. Here the CDR3 DNA reads TGTACCAGCGAGACAGGATTTTCATTAATGAACACTGAAGCTTTCTTT. It yields the protein CTSETGFSLMNTEAFF.

The chain employs TRBV11-3 and TRBJ2-7, with TRBD1 matching 8 bases. J gave up 3 bases and V 5 bases, and 6 bases lay outside the gene matches. Germline V gene data show CDR1 as SGHNT and CDR2 as YENEEA. This CDR3 contains 14 residues. CDR3 DNA sequence: TGTGCCAGCAGCGCCCAGGGGGCCCTCTACGAGCAGTACTTC. It specifies CASSAQGALYEQYF.

The chain carries TRBV28 and TRBJ2-2, with 14 bases identical to TRBD2. The CDR3 contains 19 residues. CDR1 MDHEN and CDR2 SYDVKM come from the germline V gene. V lost 4 bases and J lost 3; bases outside the gene matches: 10. In nucleotides, the CDR3 is TGTGCCAGCAGTTCGGCAGGACTAGCGGGAGGTTCTGACACCGGGGAGCTGTTTTTT. Translating gives CASSSAGLAGGSDTGELFF. Complete variable domain (other parts from reference TRBV28 and TRBJ2-2): DVKVTQSSRYLVKRTGEKVFLECVQDMDHENMFWYRQDPGLGLRLIYFSYDVKMKEKGDIPEGYSVSREKKERFSLILESASTNQTSMYLCASSSAGLAGGSDTGELFFGEGSRLTVL.